The 10 T cell receptor beta chains given below trace back to one sample, sequenced in a study of cytomegalovirus exposure and HLA in healthy donors. The PCR had 60 Vbeta and 13 Jbeta primers. Profiling relied on immunoSEQ multiplex PCR, and the TCRdb table lists in-frame clones only, not all of them. The table includes more than 80,000 clones, roughly 80% detected once. The sequencing input was PBMCs. The receptors shown here come from a man in his fifties or sixties in good health and CMV-seronegative.

This clone was picked up a small number of times. The V and J genes are TRBV7-9 and TRBJ1-5; 9 positions agree with TRBD1. The V gene end was trimmed by 3 bases and the J gene end by 7 bases; junction bases not matched to a gene: 10. The CDR3 consists of 16 residues. Germline loops: CDR1 SEHNR, CDR2 FQNEAQ (reference sequence). As DNA, the CDR3 is TGTGCCAGCAGCTTCATTGGACAGGGGCAATCGCAGCCCCAGCATTTT. As protein: CASSFIGQGQSQPQHF.

The gene calls are TRBV5-1 and TRBJ2-1; D call uncertain. V was clipped by 4 bases and J by 9 bases, with 20 bases between them. Germline V gives CDR1 SGHRS, CDR2 YFSETQ. The CDR3 loop spans 15 amino acids. CDR3 nucleotide sequence: TGCGCCAGCAGCACCGGAATGAGAACAGTGGTTGAGCAGTTCTTC. Its translation: CASSTGMRTVVEQFF.

The J gene is TRBJ1-1, the V gene TRBV14; TRBD1 might be the D (6 bases). CDR3 length equals 12 residues. Trimming took 10 bases from V and 5 from J, leaving 14 bases between them. Per germline, CDR1 SGHDN and CDR2 FVKESK. As DNA, the CDR3 is TGTGCCACCGAACAGGGCCGAACTGAAGCTTTCTTT. It encodes CATEQGRTEAFF.

The table lists this clone with a count of one. V and J are TRBV19 and TRBJ1-1; 8 nucleotides match TRBD1. The V and J ends lost 9 bases and 0 bases, in that order; junction bases with no gene match: 12. The germline V gene encodes CDR1 LNHDA and CDR2 SQIVND (reference sequence). This CDR3 is built from 16 residues. In DNA form, the CDR3 reads TGTGCCAGCGACCACAGGGGGTCCCCCCTGAACACTGAAGCTTTCTTT. Translating it yields CASDHRGSPLNTEAFF.

This chain links TRBV5-1 with TRBJ2-2; no clear D gene. Trimming removed 0 bases at V and 1 base at J, with 10 bases between. This CDR3 has 16 amino acids. In germline, CDR1 is SGHRS, CDR2 YFSETQ. The CDR3 DNA follows: TGCGCCAGCAGCTTGGGTGCGCGGTGGAACACCGGGGAGCTGTTTTTT. Its protein is CASSLGARWNTGELFF.

The chain uses TRBV7-6 and TRBJ1-1, with unresolved D. The CDR3 has 14 amino acids. The V gene lost 5 bases and the J gene lost 5 bases, with 15 bases spanning the gap. The V gene's germline CDR1 is SGHVS and CDR2 FNYEAQ. The CDR3, as DNA: TGTGCCAGCAGCCCAACCCCCGGGAAGACTGAAGCTTTCTTT. Protein product: CASSPTPGKTEAFF.

The chain joins TRBV7-2 to TRBJ1-3; D unresolved. The CDR3 runs 13 residues. The V end lost 5 bases, the J end lost 4 bases, and 9 bases lay between the germline ends. Germline assignment: CDR1 SGHTA and CDR2 FQGNSA. The CDR3 bases are TGTGCCAGCAGCCCTGTTTCCGGAAACACCATATATTTT. It yields the protein CASSPVSGNTIYF.

This chain joins TRBV5-4 and TRBJ1-1, with 9 bases lining up with TRBD1. The J segment lost 5 bases and the V segment lost 3 bases, leaving 2 bases of the junction unmatched. This CDR3 contains 13 residues. Germline V gene data show CDR1 as SGHNT and CDR2 as YYREEE (reference sequence). The CDR3 is CASSSDRGTEAFF. CDR3 nucleotides: TGTGCCAGCAGCTCGGACAGGGGAACTGAAGCTTTCTTT.

The rearrangement uses TRBV7-2 and TRBJ2-7; D may be TRBD1 (5 bases). The V and J ends lost 1 base and 3 bases respectively, with 13 bases between them. The length of the CDR3 is 15 residues. The V gene's germline CDR1 is SGHTA and CDR2 FQGNSA. The CDR3: CASSLGSRAGYEQYF. The CDR3 DNA reads as TGTGCCAGCAGCTTAGGATCCAGGGCCGGCTACGAGCAGTACTTC.

The rearrangement uses TRBV7-9 and TRBJ1-1; D gene uncertain. Germline V gene data show CDR1 as SEHNR and CDR2 as FQNEAQ (reference sequence). Trimming left V 6 bases short and J 0 bases short, with 8 bases between. The CDR3 is made up of 13 amino acids. The CDR3 sequence: CASSTAMNTEAFF. CDR3 sequence (DNA): TGTGCCAGCAGTACTGCTATGAACACTGAAGCTTTCTTT.